The rows below give T cell receptor beta chains drawn from one sample of a study of CD8+CD57+ T cells in acquired aplastic anemia. TCRdb passed the reads through MiXCR, listing each CDR3 protein once. The sample includes hundreds of thousands of distinct CDR3 sequences, around 72% of them seen just once. The sample taken for sequencing was sorted CD4+, CD8+, or CD8+CD57+ T cells (not recorded which) from PBMCs. The receptor source for this set is a human donor in good health, serving as a control. Both conserved end residues are part of each CDR3. The D gene is left open where the match is weak. Expanded clones are given a class, and other clones once, few, many or no size at all.

>TRBD1|TRBJ2-2|NA|TRBV5-1
TGCGCCAGCAGCAACGGACAGGGTGGTATCACCGGGGAGCTGTTTTTT
CASSNGQGGITGELFF
>NA|TRBJ2-2|NA|TRBV5-5
TGCGCCAGCAGCTTGGGAGCGAAGAGCGGAGAGCTATTTTTT
CASSLGAKSGELFF
>NA|TRBJ2-7|many|TRBV9
TGTGCCAGCAGCGATGACTCCTACGAGCAGTACTTC
CASSDDSYEQYF
>TRBD1|TRBJ1-6|many|TRBV9
TGTGCCAGCAGCGTAGGAGGTTTACAGGGGGCTCTTTCACCCCTCCACTTT
CASSVGGLQGALSPLHF
>TRBD1|TRBJ1-4|NA|TRBV7-2
TGCGCCAGCAGCCAGGGGGGGACAGAAGATGAAAAACTGTTTTTT
CASSQGGTEDEKLFF
>TRBD2|TRBJ2-3|NA|TRBV24-1
TGTGCCACCAGCCGAGGGGTTAGCGGGGGGTTTGATACGCAGTATTTT
CATSRGVSGGFDTQYF
>NA|TRBJ1-3|NA|TRBV6-4
TGTGCCAGCACCGAGGGGGCTGGAAACACCATATATTTT
CASTEGAGNTIYF
>NA|TRBJ2-7|NA|TRBV4-3
TGCGCCAGCAGCCAAGAGATATCCGGCCACTACGAGCAGTACTTC
CASSQEISGHYEQYF
>NA|TRBJ2-7|NA|TRBV6-1
TGTGCCAGCAGTGGGGACGGTACCTACGAGCAGTACTTC
CASSGDGTYEQYF
>NA|TRBJ1-5|NA|TRBV7-2
TGTGCCAGCAGCTTAGGGTTATCCGGTGGGAATCATTTT
CASSLGLSGGNHF
>NA|TRBJ1-2|many|TRBV3-1
TGTGCCAGCAGCCCCTACACCGGAGGCTACACCTTC
CASSPYTGGYTF
>NA|TRBJ1-2|NA|TRBV5-6
TGTACCAGCAGCTTGCCTGCTTATGGCTACACCTTC
CTSSLPAYGYTF
>TRBD1|TRBJ1-1|NA|TRBV7-9
TGTGCCAGCAGCTGGGACAGCTTGAACACTGAAGCTCTCTTT
CASSWDSLNTEALF
>TRBD2|TRBJ2-1|few|TRBV10-2
TGCGCCAGCAGTGCGCCAGCGGGGGCGTACAATGAGCAGTTCTTC
CASSAPAGAYNEQFF
>NA|TRBJ2-6|NA|TRBV7-3
TGTGCCAGCAGCTTGTGGGGGACTGAAGCTATCGTTCGGACTTTC
CASSLWGTEAIVRTF
>NA|TRBJ2-2|NA|TRBV11-1
TGTGCCAGCAGCGCGGGTCGTGAGAAGAACACCGGGGAGCTGTTTTTT
CASSAGREKNTGELFF
>NA|TRBJ1-1|NA|TRBV9
TGTGCCAGCAGCGTAGTCAGCGGGTGGTCCCACTACATCTTT
CASSVVSGWSHYIF
>NA|TRBJ2-3|many|TRBV6-6
TGTGCCAGCAGTTCCTCAGGAGATACGCAGTATTTT
CASSSSGDTQYF
>NA|TRBJ1-1|NA|TRBV29-1
TGCAGCGTTAAACGTACCGCCGGGATTATGACTGAAGCTTTCTTT
CSVKRTAGIMTEAFF
>NA|TRBJ1-2|NA|TRBV20-1
TGCAGTGCTAGACCGCAGCGCACCTACGACTATGGCTACACCTTC
CSARPQRTYDYGYTF
>NA|TRBJ1-5|NA|TRBV10-3
TGTGCCACCTCCCACAGGGATAGCAATCAGCCCCAGCATTTT
CATSHRDSNQPQHF
>NA|TRBJ1-2|NA|TRBV7-4
TGTGCCAGTAATACCCCGGCGTGTAACTCTGACGACACCTTC
CASNTPACNSDDTF
>NA|TRBJ1-5|NA|TRBV19
TGTGCCAGTACCATTCGCTCAGGGAATCAGCCCCAGCATTTT
CASTIRSGNQPQHF
>TRBD2|TRBJ2-3|NA|TRBV2
TGTGCCAGCAGCCCGACGAGACGGACTAGCATAGATACGCAGTATTTT
CASSPTRRTSIDTQYF
>TRBD1|TRBJ1-5|NA|TRBV7-9
TGTGCCAGCAGCCCAGGGGGAGCCAATCAGCCCCAGCATTTT
CASSPGGANQPQHF